The sequence of this TCR beta chain was determined in a study of monozygotic twins with inflammatory bowel disease. Blood, 2.5 to 3 ml, was drawn per donor. Template switching was used to attach UMIs, which incorporated a 6-nucleotide sample barcode. From the 5' RACE reads, TCRdb lists one entry per CDR3 protein and no DNA. The sample has about 380,000 distinct CDR3 sequences; the top ten hold around 2.6%. This CDR3 is built from 15 residues. Germline V lookup: CDR1 SGHRS, CDR2 YFSETQ. The specimen was blood. The sequence derives from a human donor with ulcerative colitis or Crohn's disease, or a healthy co-twin of an affected twin (not recorded which). V is TRBV5-1 and J is TRBJ1-5. CDR3 protein: CASSLGPISNQPQHF.